A single sample gave rise to the 17 T cell receptor beta chains below, sequenced in a study of control samples from healthy donors and cancer patients. Measured with immunoSEQ multiplex PCR; TCRdb has only the in-frame clones, and not every one. The data contain about 170,000 clones, roughly 89% of them seen just once; the ten biggest clones take up about 1.4%. The sample comprised blood. These receptors all come from a woman in her thirties in good health.

This clone showed up just once. The gene calls are TRBV5-4 and TRBJ2-3; 7 bases are a match to TRBD2. Germline-derived CDR1 and CDR2 are SGHNT and YYREEE (reference sequence). With 0 bases clipped from V and 2 bases from J, the junction kept 3 bases outside the gene matches. The CDR3 has 15 amino acids. For the CDR3, the DNA is TGTGCCAGCAGCTTGGGGGGAGGGGACACAGATACGCAGTATTTT. This gives the protein CASSLGGGDTDTQYF.

The gene calls are TRBV5-4 and TRBJ1-1; D remains unclear. The length of the CDR3 is 14 residues. Trimming shortened V by 0 bases and J by 1 base, and 7 bases separated the two germline ends. The germline CDR1 and CDR2 sequences are SGHNT and YYREEE (reference sequence). CDR3 amino acids: CASSLVWANTEAFF. CDR3 coding DNA: TGTGCCAGCAGCTTGGTATGGGCGAACACTGAAGCTTTCTTT.

This chain connects TRBV5-1 to TRBJ1-1, with a weak D call TRBD1 (6 bases). V lost 3 bases and J 1 base, leaving 10 bases between the germline ends. The CDR3 is made up of 14 amino acids. Germline V gene sequence: CDR1 SGHRS, CDR2 YFSETQ. For the CDR3, the DNA is TGCGCCAGCAGCTATCCGACAGGGAACACTGAAGCTTTCTTT. Encoded protein: CASSYPTGNTEAFF.

Within the sample, this clone is medium-sized. V gene TRBV28 combines with J gene TRBJ2-5, with TRBD1 identical over 7 bases. The V and J ends lost 5 bases and 0 bases, in that order; junction bases with no gene match: 3. The V gene's germline CDR1 is MDHEN and CDR2 SYDVKM. This CDR3 spans 14 amino acids. The CDR3 DNA sequence: TGTGCCAGCAGTGCGGACAGGTACCAAGAGACCCAGTACTTC. Translated, it gives CASSADRYQETQYF.

V is TRBV4-3 and J is TRBJ1-3; weak D call: TRBD1 (6 bases). The length of the CDR3 is 14 residues. The germline V gene encodes CDR1 LGHNA and CDR2 YSLEER. Trimming left V 0 bases short and J 4 bases short, with 7 bases between. As DNA, the CDR3 is TGCGCCAGCAGCCAAGATGGGACAGGAAACACCATATATTTT. Amino acids: CASSQDGTGNTIYF.

This clone was counted between two and nine times. CDR3 in amino acids: CAWSTPTGGNEKLFF. CDR3 bases: TGTGCCTGGAGTACACCGACAGGGGGTAATGAAAAACTGTTTTTT. The chain joins TRBV30 to TRBJ1-4, with 9 bases matching TRBD1. This CDR3 spans 15 amino acids. V dropped 2 bases and J dropped 4; count of bases not matched to a gene: 5. The germline gives CDR1 GTSNPN, CDR2 SVGIG (reference sequence).

The chain has TRBV5-1 and TRBJ1-2; 8 bases align to TRBD1. CDR3 length equals 14 residues. Germline assignment: CDR1 SGHRS and CDR2 YFSETQ. J lost 5 bases, V lost 6 bases, and 9 bases had no gene match. The CDR3 sequence: CASNPGQGQYGYTF. CDR3 coding DNA: TGCGCCAGCAATCCTGGACAGGGTCAATATGGCTACACCTTC.

J is TRBJ2-7 and V is TRBV19, with D possibly matching TRBD2 (6 bases). The germline V gene encodes CDR1 LNHDA and CDR2 SQIVND (reference sequence). V shed 3 bases and J shed 0 bases, with 15 bases lying between them. The CDR3 covers 16 residues. CDR3 coding DNA: TGTGCCAGTAGTATTCTAGGCGGGACTTCCTCCTACGAGCAGTACTTC. It is translated as CASSILGGTSSYEQYF.

V and J are TRBV6-1 and TRBJ2-7, with TRBD1 identical over 12 bases. The germline gives CDR1 MNHNS, CDR2 SASEGT. This CDR3 is 15 amino acids long. J gave up 5 bases and V 2 bases, and 4 bases lay outside the gene matches. This CDR3 is CASSERGTGGDEQYF. CDR3 nucleotides: TGTGCCAGCAGTGAAAGAGGGACAGGGGGCGACGAGCAGTACTTC.

The chain combines TRBV7-9 with TRBJ1-3; D perhaps matches TRBD1 (5 bases). The CDR3 extends over 15 amino acids. Germline loops: CDR1 SEHNR, CDR2 FQNEAQ (reference sequence). V lost 5 bases and J lost 4, with 15 bases in between. The CDR3 here is CASSAYGTNGNTIYF. CDR3 DNA: TGTGCCAGCAGCGCCTACGGGACGAACGGAAACACCATATATTTT.

The CDR3: CASSLDGTGRTGELFF. The CDR3 DNA reads TGTGCCAGCAGCTTAGACGGGACAGGGAGAACCGGGGAGCTGTTTTTT. The chain links TRBV7-2 to TRBJ2-2; TRBD1 matches at 9 bases. This CDR3 comprises 16 residues. Germline CDR1 SGHTA, CDR2 FQGNSA. V dropped 1 base and J dropped 5; count of bases not matched to a gene: 5. Full variable domain (missing parts from reference TRBV7-2 and TRBJ2-2): GAGVSQSPSNKVTEKGKDVELRCDPISGHTALYWYRQSLGQGLEFLIYFQGNSAPDKSGLPSDRFSAERTGGSVSTLTIQRTQQEDSAVYLCASSLDGTGRTGELFFGEGSRLTVL.

Remarks on this clone: Within the sample, other DNA sequences also encode this same CDR3. This chain joins TRBV18 and TRBJ2-5, with a possible D match to TRBD2 (6 bases). Germline loops: CDR1 KGHSH, CDR2 LQKENI. The CDR3 length is 12 residues. V was shortened by 6 bases and J by 5 bases, with 10 bases between the two germline ends. CDR3 sequence: CASSPGRETQYF. DNA of the CDR3: TGTGCCAGCTCCCCAGGGAGGGAGACCCAGTACTTC.

CDR3 sequence: CASSEFGGSYNEQFF. CDR3 in DNA: TGTGCCAGCAGTGAATTCGGGGGGTCCTACAATGAGCAGTTCTTC. The chain is built from TRBV25-1 and TRBJ2-1; 7 bases map to TRBD2. CDR3 length equals 15 residues. V was pared by 1 base and J by 1 base, with 1 base of the junction left unmatched. Germline V gives CDR1 MGHDK, CDR2 SYGVNS.

To note about this clone: One base away lies a much larger clone, so this may be a sequencing read error. The rearrangement links TRBV27 to TRBJ1-6, with D uncertain. The V end lost 2 bases, the J end lost 0 bases, and 8 bases lay between the germline ends. The CDR3 spans 16 residues. Germline-derived CDR1 and CDR2 are MNHEY and SMNVEV (reference sequence). CDR3 amino acids: CASSLDTSSYNSPLHF. The CDR3 DNA reads as TGTGCCAGCAGTTTAGACACCAGCTCCTATAATTCACCCCTCCACTTT.

Note on this clone: A read error may produce the germline difference seen at one junction end. The V call is TRBV18, the J call TRBJ1-4; D gene uncertain. The CDR3 extends over 13 amino acids. In germline, CDR1 is KGHSH, CDR2 LQKENI. CDR3 sequence (DNA): TGTGTCAGCTCACCACAACGGAATGAAAAACTGTTTTTT. As protein: CVSSPQRNEKLFF.

V usage is TRBV7-9 and J usage is TRBJ2-7, with D perhaps TRBD2 (6 bases). CDR3 size: 15 residues. V shed 5 bases and J shed 4 bases, with 18 bases lying between them. Germline V lookup: CDR1 SEHNR, CDR2 FQNEAQ (reference sequence). The DNA for the CDR3 is TGTGCCAGCAGCCCGGCCAAAGCAGGGAGGTACGAGCAGTACTTC. Its translation: CASSPAKAGRYEQYF.

On this clone: One junction end does not reproduce the germline sequence, and a read error may be involved. V and J are TRBV7-3 and TRBJ2-7, with D possibly matching TRBD1 (8 bases). The CDR3 length is 15 residues. The germline V gene has CDR1 SGHTA and CDR2 FQGTGA. The CDR3 is CASSLTGGGSYEQYF. CDR3 in DNA: TGTGCCAGCAGCCTAACAGGGGGAGGGTCCTACGAGCAGTACTTC.